This TCR beta chain derives from a study of blood T cell repertoires in COVID-19. Study as a whole: Whether acute or convalescent, the COVID-19 samples came from the United States, Italy and Spain.

Authors' analysis steps: Cell counts per sample came from amplifying reference gene primers. Only in-frame clones appear in the TCRdb table, and some are missing; sequencing was by immunoSEQ multiplex PCR. V, J and clone size are those of that table, while D and trimming were read from the DNA. The table includes about 230,000 clones, over 80% detected once. The CDR3 has 15 residues. V lost 1 base to trimming and J lost 3 bases, with 10 bases between them. Germline V gene data show CDR1 as SGHDN and CDR2 as FVKESK. The TCR was taken from a woman in her sixties or seventies with active or convalescent COVID-19. Input material: peripheral blood. The chain carries TRBV14 and TRBJ2-1; D might be TRBD2 (5 bases). The CDR3 reads CASSQGVSVYNEQFF. The CDR3 nucleotides are TGTGCCAGCAGCCAAGGGGTTAGCGTCTACAATGAGCAGTTCTTC.